These 10 T cell receptor beta chains came from one sample sequenced in a study of identical twins. TCRdb ran MiXCR on the 5' RACE reads and lists one entry per CDR3 protein. The sample holds 750,000 to 950,000 distinct CDR3 sequences, about 12% seen once. Separately, the same data were catalogued under a study of yellow fever vaccine responses in identical twins.

The sample consisted of PBMCs. The receptors were sampled from a woman aged 18-29 years in good health.

The chain has TRBV6-5 and TRBJ2-3, with TRBD1 matching over 7 bases. V dropped 2 bases and J dropped 6; count of bases not matched to a gene: 8. Germline V lookup: CDR1 MNHEY, CDR2 SVGAGI. This CDR3 contains 15 residues. CDR3 amino acids: CASSYGGVRGDTQYF. As DNA, the CDR3 is TGTGCCAGCAGTTACGGCGGAGTCAGGGGGGATACGCAGTATTTT.

Ten or more counts support this clonotype. V and J are TRBV7-8 and TRBJ2-1, with D possibly TRBD2 on 6 matching bases. V lost 5 bases and J lost 8, with 13 bases in between. Germline V gene sequence: CDR1 SGHVS, CDR2 FQNEAQ. The CDR3 spans 13 residues. The CDR3 DNA reads TGTGCCAGCAGCCCTCCCCGGAGGGATGAGCAGTTCTTC. This translates into CASSPPRRDEQFF. Drawing the rest from reference TRBV7-8 and TRBJ2-1, the complete variable domain is GAGVSQSPRYKVAKRGQDVALRCDPISGHVSLFWYQQALGQGPEFLTYFQNEAQLDKSGLPSDRFFAERPEGSVSTLKIQRTQQEDSAVYLCASSPPRRDEQFFGPGTRLTVL.

The rearrangement joins TRBV9 to TRBJ2-1; 11 nucleotides agree with TRBD2. Germline assignment: CDR1 SGDLS and CDR2 YYNGEE. There are 16 residues in the CDR3. Germline trimming cut 3 bases from V and 3 bases from J; bases unmatched to any gene: 5. For the CDR3, the DNA is TGTGCCAGCAGCGAATCCGGGACTAGCGGCTACAATGAGCAGTTCTTC. Translated: CASSESGTSGYNEQFF.

CDR3 sequence: CASSYASLGTDSYEQYF. The CDR3 nucleotides read TGTGCCAGCAGTTACGCCTCGTTGGGGACAGACTCCTACGAGCAGTACTTC. The V gene is TRBV6-5, the J gene TRBJ2-7, with 7 bases fitting TRBD1. CDR1 and CDR2 (germline): MNHEY, SVGAGI. V shed 2 bases and J 0 bases; nucleotides not matched to a gene: 10. The CDR3 spans 17 residues.

The rearrangement links TRBV25-1 to TRBJ2-3; D perhaps matches TRBD2 (6 bases). Germline assignment: CDR1 MGHDK and CDR2 SYGVNS. V was pared by 4 bases and J by 1 base, with 15 bases between. The CDR3 sequence is 16 residues long. CDR3 loop: CASSGGTLGGTDTQYF. The CDR3 bases are TGTGCCAGCAGTGGTGGGACTCTGGGGGGCACAGATACGCAGTATTTT.

The J gene is TRBJ2-3, the V gene TRBV1; the tabulated D call, TRBD2, remains unverified against the DNA. TRBV1 is a recognized pseudogene. This CDR3 is built from 15 residues. The chain's CDR3 is CTCSQREEYTDTQYF. CDR3 DNA sequence: TGCACCTGCTCGCAGCGGGAGGAATACACAGATACGCAGTATTTT.

The chain uses TRBV7-7 and TRBJ1-1; D may be TRBD1 (5 bases). The CDR3 spans 15 residues. Germline CDR1 SSHAT, CDR2 FNYEAQ (reference sequence). The ends were cut back, 5 bases at V and 3 bases at J, with 16 bases in the middle. Here the CDR3 DNA reads TGTGCCAGCAGCCCGGTTGGGGGTGTGGACACTGAAGCTTTCTTT. Its translation is CASSPVGGVDTEAFF.

This sequence joins TRBV7-9 and TRBJ2-1; TRBD2 aligns across 10 bases. The CDR3 covers 17 residues. Germline V gives CDR1 SEHNR, CDR2 FQNEAQ (reference sequence). The V segment lost 3 bases and the J segment 3 bases; nucleotides outside the gene matches: 8. CDR3 loop: CASSLGTIAGGYNEQFF. CDR3 DNA: TGTGCCAGCAGCTTGGGTACCATAGCGGGAGGCTACAATGAGCAGTTCTTC.

This clonotype was seen a few times. V gene TRBV20-1 combines with J gene TRBJ2-6, with D possibly being TRBD2 (6 bases). The CDR3 spans 15 residues. Germline values: CDR1 DFQATT, CDR2 SNEGSKA (reference sequence). Trimming removed 0 bases at V and 5 bases at J, with 11 bases between. The CDR3 spells CSARDLGRWANVLTF. The CDR3 nucleotides read TGCAGTGCTAGAGATCTAGGGAGGTGGGCCAACGTCCTGACTTTC.

The V call is TRBV7-9, the J call TRBJ2-1, with TRBD1 as a possible D gene (6 bases). The CDR3 has 16 amino acids. Trimming removed 5 bases at V and 0 bases at J, with 14 bases between. The germline V gene encodes CDR1 SEHNR and CDR2 FQNEAQ (reference sequence). The CDR3 loop reads CASSPEVDSSYNEQFF. DNA of the CDR3: TGTGCCAGCAGCCCAGAGGTGGACAGCTCCTACAATGAGCAGTTCTTC.